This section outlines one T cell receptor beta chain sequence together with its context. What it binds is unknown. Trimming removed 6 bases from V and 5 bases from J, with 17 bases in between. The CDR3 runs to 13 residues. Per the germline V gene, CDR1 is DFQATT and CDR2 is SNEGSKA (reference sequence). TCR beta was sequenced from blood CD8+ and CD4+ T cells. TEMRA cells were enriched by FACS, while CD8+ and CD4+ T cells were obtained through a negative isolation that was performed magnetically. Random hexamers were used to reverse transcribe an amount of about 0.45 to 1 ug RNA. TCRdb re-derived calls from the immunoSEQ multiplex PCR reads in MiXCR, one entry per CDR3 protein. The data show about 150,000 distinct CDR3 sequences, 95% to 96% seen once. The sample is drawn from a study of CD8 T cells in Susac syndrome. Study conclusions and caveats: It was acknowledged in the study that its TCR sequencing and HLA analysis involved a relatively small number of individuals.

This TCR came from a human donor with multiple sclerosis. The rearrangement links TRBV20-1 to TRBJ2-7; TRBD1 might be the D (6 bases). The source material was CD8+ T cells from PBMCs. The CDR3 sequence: CSAAETGAHEQYF. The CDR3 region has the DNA TGCAGTGCCGCGGAGACAGGCGCCCACGAGCAGTACTTC.